This section outlines one T cell receptor beta chain sequence together with its context. Its antigen remains unknown. The source of the sample is a study of OX40 agonist ivuxolimab in advanced cancers. Study at large: Subjects had a mean age of roughly 57 years, with a range of about 23 to 79; around 80% were male. Findings of the study overall: Expanded peripheral T cell antigen specificity was not determined.

CDR1 and CDR2 (germline): SGHTA, FQGTGA. V lost 6 bases, J lost 6 bases, and 8 bases stayed unmatched. CDR3 length equals 16 residues. Only in-frame clones appear in the TCRdb table, and some are missing; sequencing was by immunoSEQ multiplex PCR. The profile shows tens of thousands of clones, approximately 90% of them singletons. This receptor was taken from an adult with an advanced solid tumor such as melanoma, head and neck, liver or kidney cancer. This chain uses TRBV7-3 with TRBJ2-3, with 14 bases that match TRBD2. Source: CD4+ or CD8+ T cells sorted from blood, taken in a trial of the OX40 agonist ivuxolimab. The CDR3 loop is CASRLGLAGELDTQYF. In DNA, the CDR3 is TGTGCCAGCAGACTGGGACTAGCGGGAGAGCTTGATACGCAGTATTTT.